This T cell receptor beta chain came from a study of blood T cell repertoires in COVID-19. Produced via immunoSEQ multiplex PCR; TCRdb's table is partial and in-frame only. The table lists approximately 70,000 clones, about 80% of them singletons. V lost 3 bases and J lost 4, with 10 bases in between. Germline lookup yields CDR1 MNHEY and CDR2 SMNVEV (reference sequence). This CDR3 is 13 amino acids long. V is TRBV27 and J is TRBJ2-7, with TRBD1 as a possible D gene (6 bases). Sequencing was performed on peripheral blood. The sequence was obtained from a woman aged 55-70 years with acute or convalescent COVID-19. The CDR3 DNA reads TGTGCCAGCAGTTTGGGACAAGAATACGAGCAGTACTTC. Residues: CASSLGQEYEQYF.